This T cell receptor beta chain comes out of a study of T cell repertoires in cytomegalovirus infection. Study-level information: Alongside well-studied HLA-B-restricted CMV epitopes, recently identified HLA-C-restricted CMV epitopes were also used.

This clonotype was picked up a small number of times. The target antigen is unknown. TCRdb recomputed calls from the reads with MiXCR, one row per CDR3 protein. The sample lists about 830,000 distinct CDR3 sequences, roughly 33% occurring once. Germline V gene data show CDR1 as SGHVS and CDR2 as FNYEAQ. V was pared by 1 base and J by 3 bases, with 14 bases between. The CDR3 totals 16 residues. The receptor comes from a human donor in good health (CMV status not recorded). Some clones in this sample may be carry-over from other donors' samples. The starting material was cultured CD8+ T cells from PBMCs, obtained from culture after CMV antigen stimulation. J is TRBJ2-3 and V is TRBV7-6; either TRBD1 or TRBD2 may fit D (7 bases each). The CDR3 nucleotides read TGTGCCAGCAGCTTAGGACAGGGACTACCGACAGATACGCAGTATTTT. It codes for CASSLGQGLPTDTQYF. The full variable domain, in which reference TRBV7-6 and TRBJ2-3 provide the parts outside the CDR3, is GAGVSQSPRYKVTKRGQDVALRCDPISGHVSLYWYRQALGQGPEFLTYFNYEAQQDKSGLPNDRFSAERPEGSISTLTIQRTEQRDSAMYRCASSLGQGLPTDTQYFGPGTRLTVL.